This T cell receptor beta chain was identified during a study of beta chain features in type 1 diabetes. As every portion of the isolated RNA was reverse transcribed, the sequencing read expressed TCRB transcripts. The average read count of naive, central memory and regulatory T cell samples was approximately 4 million. Data came from immunoSEQ multiplex PCR; TCRdb stores just in-frame clones and leaves some out. The table lists about 270,000 clones, roughly an eighth of them singletons. About this clone: The antigen remains unidentified.

The germline V gene encodes CDR1 SNHLY and CDR2 FYNNEI. With 4 bases removed from V and 7 bases from J, the gap between germline ends came to 8 bases. CDR3 length: 13 amino acids. Study-wide findings and caveats: Among patients with Type 1 diabetes, TCRB CDR3s were moderately but significantly shorter in every one of the four CD4+ subsets. Diminished insertions and augmented deletions at VDJ junctions characterized type 1 diabetes patients.

This TCR came from a man aged 25 to 40 with type 1 diabetes. The chain links TRBV2 to TRBJ1-6; D is uncertain. The sample was naive CD4+ T cells from blood. The CDR3 loop is CASSVSENSPLHF. The CDR3 region has the DNA TGTGCCAGCAGTGTTAGTGAAAATTCACCCCTCCACTTT.